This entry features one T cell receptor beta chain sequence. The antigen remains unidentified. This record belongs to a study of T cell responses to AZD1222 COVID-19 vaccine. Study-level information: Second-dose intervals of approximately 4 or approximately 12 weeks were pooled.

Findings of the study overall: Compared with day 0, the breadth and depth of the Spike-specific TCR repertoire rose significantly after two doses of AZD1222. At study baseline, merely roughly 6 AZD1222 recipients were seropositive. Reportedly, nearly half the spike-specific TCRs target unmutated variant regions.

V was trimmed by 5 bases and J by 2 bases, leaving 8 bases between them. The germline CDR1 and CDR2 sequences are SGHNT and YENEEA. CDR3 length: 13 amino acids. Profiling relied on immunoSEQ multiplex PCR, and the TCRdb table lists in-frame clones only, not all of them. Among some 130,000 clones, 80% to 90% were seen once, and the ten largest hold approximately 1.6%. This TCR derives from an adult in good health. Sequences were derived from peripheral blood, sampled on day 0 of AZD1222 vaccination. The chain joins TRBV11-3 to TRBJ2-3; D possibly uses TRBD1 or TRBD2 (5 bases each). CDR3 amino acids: CASSPGPTDTQYF. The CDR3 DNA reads TGTGCCAGCAGCCCGGGACCCACAGATACGCAGTATTTT.